Below, 27 T cell receptor beta chains from the same sample are listed, as sequenced in a study of somatic mutations in cytotoxic T cells in rheumatoid arthritis (dated by TCRdb to the late 2010s). Library preparation employed the immunoSEQ multiplex PCR assay. The immuneACCESS repertoire file appears here via TCRdb, limited to in-frame rearrangements. These files lack a portion of the clones; in checked studies, under half of the deficit traces to unresolved V genes, and the cause of the others is not known. The sample table shows roughly 20,000 clones, and about 80% are seen once. The top ten hold approximately 15% of the sample. Sequencing was done on a sample of CD8+ T cells sorted from blood. These receptors all come from an adult with rheumatoid arthritis.

The chain is built from TRBV6-1 and TRBJ1-1, with D unresolved. V lost 4 bases and J 2 bases, leaving 5 bases between the germline ends. The V gene's germline CDR1 is MNHNS and CDR2 SASEGT. The CDR3 covers 12 residues. In nucleotides, the CDR3 is TGTGCCAGCAGTGTCCTAAACACTGAAGCTTTCTTT. Its translation: CASSVLNTEAFF.

V is TRBV6-5 and J is TRBJ2-3; maybe TRBD2 (6 bases). Trimming cost V 0 bases and J 2 bases, with 12 bases left between them. The V gene's germline CDR1 is MNHEY and CDR2 SVGAGI. CDR3 length equals 16 residues. The CDR3 nucleotides read TGTGCCAGCAGTTACTCCAGGGCGGACTACACAGATACGCAGTATTTT. It translates to CASSYSRADYTDTQYF.

This clone was detected only a few times. The chain joins TRBV6-5 to TRBJ2-7; TRBD1 or TRBD2 may be the D gene (5 bases each). Germline-derived CDR1 and CDR2 are MNHEY and SVGAGI. There are 13 residues in the CDR3. Between the trimmed V and J ends, which lost 4 bases and 4 bases, there was a span of 11 bases. The CDR3 DNA follows: TGTGCCAGCAGTTTTCGGGACGGTTACGAGCAGTACGTC. Its translation is CASSFRDGYEQYV.

The chain employs TRBV6-1 and TRBJ2-1; D is unresolved. V lost 10 bases to trimming and J lost 4 bases, with 20 bases between them. The CDR3 is 15 residues long. Germline V lookup: CDR1 MNHNS, CDR2 SASEGT. The CDR3 spells CATHTDFETYNEQFF. DNA of the CDR3: TGTGCCACCCACACAGACTTTGAGACATACAATGAGCAGTTCTTC.

The sample holds a few counts of this clone. Here the CDR3 DNA reads TGTGCCAGCAGCCGGGACCCCGACAATGAGCAGTTCTTC. Amino acid sequence: CASSRDPDNEQFF. The chain uses TRBV7-9 and TRBJ2-1; D tentatively reads TRBD1 or TRBD2 (5 bases each). The CDR3 consists of 13 residues. V lost 5 bases, J lost 5 bases, and 10 bases lay in between. CDR1 is SEHNR, CDR2 FQNEAQ, per germline (reference sequence).

This sequence joins TRBV4-1 and TRBJ1-2; 7 nucleotides match TRBD1. The germline V gene has CDR1 MGHRA and CDR2 YSYEKL. Unmatched junction bases numbered 7, after V lost 5 bases and J lost 4 bases. The CDR3 covers 14 residues. The CDR3 nucleotides read TGCGCCAGCAGCAACCGGGACAGCGTCTATGGCTACACCTTC. It translates to CASSNRDSVYGYTF.

This chain connects TRBV6-1 to TRBJ2-2; D is uncertain. The CDR3 loop spans 13 amino acids. CDR1 is MNHNS, CDR2 SASEGT, per germline. The V and J ends lost 6 bases and 4 bases respectively, with 9 bases between them. DNA of the CDR3: TGTGCCAGCAGCCGACATTTCACCGGGGAGCTGTTTTTT. Amino acids: CASSRHFTGELFF.

The chain couples TRBV9 to TRBJ1-5; no clear D. V lost 0 bases and J lost 0, with 13 bases in between. CDR1 and CDR2 from the germline V gene are SGDLS and YYNGEE. The CDR3 runs to 17 residues. CDR3 protein: CASSVDQEPYSNQPQHF. In DNA form, the CDR3 reads TGTGCCAGCAGCGTAGATCAGGAGCCGTATAGCAATCAGCCCCAGCATTTT.

This clone appeared a single time. V and J are TRBV4-1 and TRBJ1-1, with a possible D match to TRBD1 (5 bases). V lost 2 bases and J 3 bases, leaving 10 bases between the germline ends. The CDR3 runs to 14 residues. The germline gives CDR1 MGHRA, CDR2 YSYEKL. Here the CDR3 DNA reads TGCGCCAGCAGCCAACGGGGACGCGACACTGAAGCTTTCTTT. This gives the protein CASSQRGRDTEAFF.

This rearrangement joins TRBV27 to TRBJ2-4; either TRBD1 or TRBD2 may supply D (5 bases each). The germline V gene has CDR1 MNHEY and CDR2 SMNVEV (reference sequence). The V gene lost 5 bases and the J gene lost 8 bases, with 19 bases spanning the gap. CDR3 length: 15 residues. CDR3 DNA: TGTGCCAGCAGTCCCCATTTTGTGGGGCGGGACATTCAGTACTTC. Protein sequence: CASSPHFVGRDIQYF.

The chain employs TRBV13 and TRBJ1-1; D unresolved. The CDR3 runs to 14 residues. Trimming took 1 base from V and 0 from J, leaving 6 bases between them. The germline V gene has CDR1 PRHDT and CDR2 FYEKMQ (reference sequence). The CDR3 nucleotides read TGTGCCAGCAGCTTAGCCAGATTGAACACTGAAGCTTTCTTT. Translating gives CASSLARLNTEAFF.

Here the CDR3 DNA reads TGTGCCGGAAAGCGGGGAGGGACCTACACAGATACGCAGTATTTT. It yields the protein CAGKRGGTYTDTQYF. The gene calls are TRBV27 and TRBJ2-3; 7 nucleotides match TRBD2. CDR1 and CDR2 (germline): MNHEY, SMNVEV (reference sequence). Losses at the gene ends were 11 bases for V and 2 bases for J; bases not matched to a gene: 13. The CDR3 is 15 amino acids.

Here the CDR3 reads CASNSQSRRGPGYNEQFF. In nucleotides, the CDR3 is TGTGCCAGCAACTCACAATCCCGCCGGGGGCCAGGTTACAATGAGCAGTTCTTC. The chain carries TRBV11-2 and TRBJ2-1; perhaps D is TRBD1 or TRBD2 (6 bases each). Trimming cost V 7 bases and J 4 bases, with 26 bases left between them. CDR3 length: 18 residues. Per the germline V gene, CDR1 is SGHAT and CDR2 is FQNNGV.

This clone was counted a single time. The CDR3: CASSQVSSWSTDTQYF. The CDR3 nucleotides are TGTGCCAGCAGCCAAGTATCTAGCTGGAGCACAGATACGCAGTATTTT. V gene TRBV14 combines with J gene TRBJ2-3; a possible D gene is TRBD2 (5 bases). Germline CDR1 SGHDN, CDR2 FVKESK. The CDR3 length is 16 residues. V was clipped by 1 base and J by 0 bases, with 11 bases between them.

The rearrangement joins TRBV2 to TRBJ2-7; 10 positions agree with TRBD2. Trimming took 9 bases from V and 6 from J; bases not matched to a gene: 2. Germline values: CDR1 SNHLY, CDR2 FYNNEI. This CDR3 region has 11 residues. The CDR3 reads CASLAGGEQYV. The CDR3 DNA follows: TGTGCCAGTTTAGCGGGGGGCGAGCAGTACGTC.

The rearrangement uses TRBV27 and TRBJ1-4; 8 bases agree with TRBD1. V lost 2 bases and J lost 8; bases outside the gene matches: 10. CDR3 length equals 16 residues. Per the germline V gene, CDR1 is MNHEY and CDR2 is SMNVEV (reference sequence). This chain's CDR3 is CASSLGRWDRLEKLFF. The CDR3, as DNA: TGTGCCAGCAGTTTAGGGAGGTGGGACAGGTTGGAAAAACTGTTTTTT.

This chain uses TRBV20-1 with TRBJ1-4, with D possibly TRBD1 on 6 matching bases. The CDR3 runs 11 residues. Trimming took 6 bases from V and 10 from J, leaving 12 bases between them. Germline CDR1 DFQATT, CDR2 SNEGSKA (reference sequence). This CDR3 is CSATGKGKLFF. CDR3 DNA: TGCAGTGCGACAGGAAAAGGAAAACTGTTTTTT.

The chain links TRBV28 to TRBJ1-1; D is unresolved. The V end lost 3 bases, the J end lost 8 bases, and 10 bases lay between the germline ends. CDR1 and CDR2 from the germline V gene are MDHEN and SYDVKM. CDR3 length equals 12 residues. The CDR3 protein is CASSFIGVEAFF. The CDR3 bases are TGTGCCAGCAGTTTTATTGGGGTAGAAGCTTTCTTT.

This clone was counted a single time. The chain combines TRBV19 with TRBJ2-2; D is ambiguous. The CDR3 has 17 residues. Trimming pared 6 bases from V and 3 bases from J, leaving 20 bases between. The germline V gene has CDR1 LNHDA and CDR2 SQIVND (reference sequence). The CDR3 here is CASSNLYTTGHTGELFF. The CDR3 DNA follows: TGTGCCAGTAGCAACCTCTATACAACTGGGCACACCGGGGAGCTGTTTTTT.

The V call is TRBV7-6, the J call TRBJ2-2; the D is unclear. Germline CDR1 is SGHVS and CDR2 is FNYEAQ. The V end was cut by 5 bases, the J end by 8 bases, with 12 bases between. CDR3 length: 13 amino acids. CDR3 in DNA: TGTGCCAGCAGCCCCGACTCTTCTGGGGAGCTGTTTTTT. Encoded protein: CASSPDSSGELFF.

V usage is TRBV7-9 and J usage is TRBJ1-2; D is undetermined. This CDR3 region has 15 residues. Looked up from germline, CDR1 is SEHNR and CDR2 is FQNEAQ (reference sequence). V was trimmed by 11 bases and J by 4 bases, leaving 23 bases between them. CDR3 bases: TGTGCCCCCAAGTTCCGGAACCCCATTCTCTATGGCTACACCTTC. This sequence encodes CAPKFRNPILYGYTF.

This clone has a handful of counts. The J gene is TRBJ1-1, the V gene TRBV7-9, with D unresolved. Trimming took 6 bases from V and 0 from J, leaving 8 bases between them. The germline gives CDR1 SEHNR, CDR2 FQNEAQ (reference sequence). The length of the CDR3 is 13 residues. The CDR3 sequence: CASSWGLNTEAFF. As DNA, the CDR3 is TGTGCCAGCAGTTGGGGATTGAACACTGAAGCTTTCTTT.

The genes are TRBV30 and TRBJ2-1; 7 bases map to TRBD2. The CDR3 consists of 12 residues. V was clipped by 5 bases and J by 5 bases; unmatched bases: 3. Germline values: CDR1 GTSNPN, CDR2 SVGIG (reference sequence). The CDR3 DNA follows: TGTGCCTGGGGGGGGACTAACAATGAGCAGTTCTTC. Its protein product is CAWGGTNNEQFF.

The chain has TRBV19 and TRBJ2-7; 7 positions match TRBD2. This CDR3 is 16 amino acids long. The J segment lost 3 bases and the V segment lost 3 bases, leaving 11 bases of the junction unmatched. Germline CDR1 reads LNHDA; CDR2 reads SQIVND (reference sequence). CDR3 in DNA: TGTGCCAGTAGTATCTTCTCCGCTAGCGGCTACTACGAGCAGTACTTC. Translating it yields CASSIFSASGYYEQYF.

J is TRBJ2-4 and V is TRBV13; no definite D call. CDR3 length equals 13 residues. V lost 5 bases and J 8 bases, leaving 13 bases between the germline ends. The germline V gene encodes CDR1 PRHDT and CDR2 FYEKMQ (reference sequence). CDR3 coding DNA: TGTGCCAGCAGCCCGAAGGGAAGGGACATTCAGTACTTC. It specifies CASSPKGRDIQYF.

This clone was counted only a few times. V and J are TRBV29-1 and TRBJ1-1; D gene uncertain. The CDR3 runs to 16 residues. The V gene's germline CDR1 is SQVTM and CDR2 ANQGSEA. The V end was cut by 0 bases, the J end by 1 base, with 15 bases between. This CDR3 reads CSVEDRIGDGNTEAFF. CDR3 DNA sequence: TGCAGCGTTGAAGATCGGATTGGAGACGGGAACACTGAAGCTTTCTTT.

This clone has just one count. The gene calls are TRBV5-1 and TRBJ2-2; 7 bases agree with TRBD2. There are 14 residues in the CDR3. Per germline, CDR1 SGHRS and CDR2 YFSETQ. The V segment lost 4 bases and the J segment 5 bases; nucleotides outside the gene matches: 5. Written as DNA, the CDR3 is TGCGCCAGCAGCCACGGGACTATAACCGGGGAGCTGTTTTTT. It is translated as CASSHGTITGELFF.